This T cell receptor beta chain comes out of a study of cytomegalovirus exposure and HLA in healthy donors. General observations from the study: In a later analysis, HLA-C alleles had the fewest associated TCRs, DRB1 alleles the most. An apparent linkage of common viral pathogens to several of the most significant clusters emerged in a later analysis. A prior analysis recorded that most TCR beta V segments were productive about 90% or about 30% of the time. Some TCR beta chains (more than 150 of them) were listed as cytomegalovirus-associated.

Turning to this clone: Its antigen is currently unknown.

Vbeta (60) and Jbeta (13) primers were used in the PCR. Method: immunoSEQ multiplex PCR; TCRdb's copy keeps in-frame clones and lacks some. The sample records roughly 56,000 clones, around 87% being singletons. V lost 3 bases to trimming and J lost 10 bases, with 11 bases between them. Germline CDR1 is SGHDT and CDR2 is YYEEEE. The CDR3 runs 12 residues. Sequencing input: PBMCs. This sequence was found in a young man in good health and CMV-seronegative. The chain joins TRBV5-6 to TRBJ2-1, with D unclear. CDR3 DNA sequence: TGTGCCAGCAGCTCCTTTACCGGGGAGCAGTTCTTC. Translated: CASSSFTGEQFF.